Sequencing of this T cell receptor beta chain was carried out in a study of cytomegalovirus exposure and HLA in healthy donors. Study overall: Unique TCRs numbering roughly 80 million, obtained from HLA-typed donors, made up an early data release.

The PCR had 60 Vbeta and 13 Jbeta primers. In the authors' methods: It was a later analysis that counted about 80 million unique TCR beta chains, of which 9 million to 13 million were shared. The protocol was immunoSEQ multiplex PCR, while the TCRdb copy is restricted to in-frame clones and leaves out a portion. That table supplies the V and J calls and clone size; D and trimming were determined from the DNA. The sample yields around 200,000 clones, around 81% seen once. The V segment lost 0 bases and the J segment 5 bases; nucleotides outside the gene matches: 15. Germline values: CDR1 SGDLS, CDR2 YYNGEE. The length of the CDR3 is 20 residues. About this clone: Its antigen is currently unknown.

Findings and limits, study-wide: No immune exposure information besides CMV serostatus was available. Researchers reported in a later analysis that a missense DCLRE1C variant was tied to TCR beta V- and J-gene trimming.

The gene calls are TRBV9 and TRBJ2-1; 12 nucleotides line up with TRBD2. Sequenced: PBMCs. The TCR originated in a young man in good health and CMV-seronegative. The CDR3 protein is CASSVAPRLAGGPVHNEQFF. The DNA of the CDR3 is TGTGCCAGCAGCGTAGCCCCTCGGCTAGCGGGAGGGCCGGTCCACAATGAGCAGTTCTTC.